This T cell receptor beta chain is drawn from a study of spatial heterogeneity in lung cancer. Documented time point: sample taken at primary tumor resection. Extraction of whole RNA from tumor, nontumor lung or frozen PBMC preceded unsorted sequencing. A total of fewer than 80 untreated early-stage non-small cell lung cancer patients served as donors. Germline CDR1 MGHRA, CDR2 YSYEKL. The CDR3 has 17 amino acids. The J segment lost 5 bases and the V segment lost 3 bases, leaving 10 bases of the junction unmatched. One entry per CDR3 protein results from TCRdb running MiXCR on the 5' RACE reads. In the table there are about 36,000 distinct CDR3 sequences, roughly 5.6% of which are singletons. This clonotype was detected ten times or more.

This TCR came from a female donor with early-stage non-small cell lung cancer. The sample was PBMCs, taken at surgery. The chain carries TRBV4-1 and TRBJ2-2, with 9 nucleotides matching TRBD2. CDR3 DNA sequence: TGCGCCAGCAGCCACCCACGGGCTAGCGGGGATACCGGGGAGCTGTTTTTT. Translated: CASSHPRASGDTGELFF.